A single sample gave rise to the 3 T cell receptor beta chains below, sequenced in a study. Each CDR3 protein is one row after TCRdb ran MiXCR on the RT-PCR reads. The sample has around 700,000 distinct CDR3 sequences; 12% to 15% are singletons. The material sequenced was memory CD4+ T cells from blood. These receptors all come from a female donor in good health, serving as a healthy control.

This clonotype came up a few times. The rearrangement uses TRBV20-1 and TRBJ1-1; D remains ambiguous. The CDR3 is 11 residues long. Between the trimmed V and J ends, which lost 4 bases and 7 bases, there was a span of 10 bases. Germline values: CDR1 DFQATT, CDR2 SNEGSKA (reference sequence). CDR3 sequence: CSAKGSLEAFF. As DNA, the CDR3 is TGCAGTGCTAAGGGCAGCCTTGAAGCTTTCTTT.

This clonotype occurred a few times. This chain uses TRBV19 with TRBJ2-1, with D possibly matching TRBD1 (6 bases). The CDR3 has 15 amino acids. V was clipped by 2 bases and J by 5 bases, with 13 bases between them. Germline V gene lookup returns CDR1 LNHDA and CDR2 SQIVND (reference sequence). CDR3 nucleotide sequence: TGTGCCAGTAGTATAAGGACAGATTTAGACAATGAGCAGTTCTTC. It yields the protein CASSIRTDLDNEQFF.

There are many counts of this clonotype. The rearrangement links TRBV24-1 to TRBJ2-3; D is ambiguous. Germline V gene lookup returns CDR1 KGHDR and CDR2 SFDVKD. V was trimmed by 7 bases and J by 4 bases, leaving 8 bases between them. CDR3 size: 12 residues. CDR3 loop: CATSYAADTQYF. Written as DNA, the CDR3 is TGTGCCACCAGCTATGCGGCAGATACGCAGTATTTT.